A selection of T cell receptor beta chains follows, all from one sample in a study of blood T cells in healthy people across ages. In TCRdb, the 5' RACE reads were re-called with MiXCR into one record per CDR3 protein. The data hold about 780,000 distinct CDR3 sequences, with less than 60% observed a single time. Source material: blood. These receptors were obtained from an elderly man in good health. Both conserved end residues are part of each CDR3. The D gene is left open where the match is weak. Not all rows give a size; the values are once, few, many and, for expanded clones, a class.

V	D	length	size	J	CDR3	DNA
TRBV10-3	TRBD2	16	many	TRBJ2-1	CAISESAVGGLNEQFF	TGTGCCATCAGTGAGTCGGCGGTGGGAGGGCTTAATGAGCAGTTCTTC
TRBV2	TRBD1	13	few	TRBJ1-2	CASNSRTGGGYTF	TGTGCCAGCAATAGCCGGACAGGCGGTGGCTACACCTTC
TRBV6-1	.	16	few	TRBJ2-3	CASRGYGAESTDTQYF	TGTGCCAGCAGGGGGTATGGCGCCGAGTCCACAGATACGCAGTATTTT
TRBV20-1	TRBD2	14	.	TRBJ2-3	CSAALAGGVDTQYF	TGCAGTGCCGCACTAGCGGGGGGCGTGGATACGCAGTATTTT
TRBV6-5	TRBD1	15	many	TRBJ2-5	CASKIQPGQGETQYF	TGTGCCAGCAAGATACAACCGGGACAGGGGGAGACCCAGTACTTC
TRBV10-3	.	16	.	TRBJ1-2	CAISEDAGALNYGYTF	TGTGCCATCAGTGAGGATGCAGGGGCGCTAAACTATGGCTACACCTTC
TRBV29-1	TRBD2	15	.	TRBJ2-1	CSVDREGDSYNEQFF	TGCAGCGTTGACAGGGAGGGCGACTCCTACAATGAGCAGTTCTTC
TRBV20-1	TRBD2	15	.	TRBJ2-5	CSARVLAGAQETQYF	TGCAGTGCTAGGGTGCTAGCGGGGGCACAAGAGACCCAGTACTTC
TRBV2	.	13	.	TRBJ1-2	CASNSAGPGGYTF	TGTGCCAGCAATAGCGCAGGACCGGGTGGCTACACCTTC
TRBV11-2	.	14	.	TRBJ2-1	CASSLSRADNEQFF	TGTGCCAGCAGCTTATCGCGAGCCGACAATGAGCAGTTCTTC
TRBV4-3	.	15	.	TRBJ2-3	CASSQGGSRTDTQYF	TGCGCCAGCAGCCAAGGGGGCAGCCGCACAGATACGCAGTATTTT
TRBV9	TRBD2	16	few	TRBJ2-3	CASSGTSGRAGDTQYF	TGTGCCAGCAGCGGAACTAGCGGGAGGGCCGGGGATACGCAGTATTTT
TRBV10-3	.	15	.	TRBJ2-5	CAISEAEAAQETQYF	TGTGCCATCAGTGAGGCTGAGGCAGCTCAAGAGACCCAGTACTTC
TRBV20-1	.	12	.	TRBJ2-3	CSARESARAQYF	TGCAGTGCTAGAGAATCTGCGCGAGCGCAGTATTTT
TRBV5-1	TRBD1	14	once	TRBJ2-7	CASSRPTGGLEQYF	TGCGCCAGCAGTCGCCCAACAGGGGGCCTCGAGCAGTACTTC